Presented here are 9 T cell receptor beta chains from one specimen sequenced in a study of T cell responses to AZD1222 COVID-19 vaccine. Some clones are missing from TCRdb's copy, which holds only in-frame ones; the method was immunoSEQ multiplex PCR. The table lists 110,000 or so clones, 70% to 90% of them singletons, with approximately 15% in the top ten. The source was peripheral blood, collected 28 days after the second AZD1222 dose. These receptor sequences come from an adult who received the AZD1222 COVID-19 vaccine.

The chain couples TRBV27 to TRBJ1-1; D gene uncertain. V lost 6 bases, J lost 0 bases, and 11 bases lay in between. The CDR3 extends over 14 amino acids. CDR1 and CDR2 (germline): MNHEY, SMNVEV (reference sequence). CDR3 DNA: TGTGCCAGCAGCCTGGAAGGGTTGAACACTGAAGCTTTCTTT. This encodes CASSLEGLNTEAFF.

The chain links TRBV3-1 (or the pseudogene TRBV3-2) to TRBJ1-4, with D possibly being TRBD1 (5 bases). CDR3 length equals 12 residues. V was pared by 3 bases and J by 8 bases, with 7 bases between. CDR1 and CDR2 (germline): LGHDT, YNNKEL (reference sequence). The CDR3 sequence: CASSQGEEKLFF. CDR3 coding DNA: TGTGCCAGCAGCCAGGGGGAAGAAAAACTGTTTTTT.

This chain uses TRBV19 with TRBJ1-6, with a possible D match to TRBD1 (5 bases). The ends were cut back, 3 bases at V and 6 bases at J, with 9 bases in the middle. Germline V gene data show CDR1 as LNHDA and CDR2 as SQIVND (reference sequence). The CDR3 is 14 amino acids. The CDR3 spells CASSILGPNSPLHF. The CDR3 DNA sequence: TGTGCCAGTAGTATCTTGGGACCTAATTCACCCCTCCACTTT.

This chain joins TRBV7-3 and TRBJ2-7; 14 bases match TRBD2. CDR1 is SGHTA and CDR2 is FQGTGA in the germline V gene. This CDR3 region has 15 residues. The trim removed 2 bases at V and 6 bases at J, leaving 3 bases unmatched. The CDR3: CASSLGTSGRSEQYF. The CDR3 DNA reads as TGTGCCAGCAGCTTAGGGACTAGCGGGAGATCCGAGCAGTACTTC.

As for this clone: Other DNA sequences in the same sample also yield this CDR3. This chain uses TRBV7-3 with TRBJ2-7; 9 nucleotides line up with TRBD1. Unmatched junction bases numbered 4, after V lost 3 bases and J lost 4 bases. The CDR3 has 14 residues. Germline V lookup: CDR1 SGHTA, CDR2 FQGTGA. The chain's CDR3 is CASSFGQGTYEQYF. The CDR3 nucleotides are TGTGCCAGCAGCTTTGGACAGGGGACTTACGAGCAGTACTTC.

The chain is built from TRBV3-1 (or the pseudogene TRBV3-2) and TRBJ2-7; D gene uncertain. The CDR3 runs 12 residues. The germline V and J ends were trimmed by 4 bases and 0 bases, with 4 bases remaining between them. CDR1 and CDR2 from the germline V gene are LGHDT and YNNKEL (reference sequence). This CDR3 reads CASSPGSYEQYF. The DNA of the CDR3 is TGTGCCAGCAGCCCCGGCTCCTACGAGCAGTACTTC.

The J gene is TRBJ2-7, the V gene TRBV28, with 10 bases matching TRBD2. This CDR3 region has 17 residues. Looked up from germline, CDR1 is MDHEN and CDR2 is SYDVKM. Germline trimming cut 3 bases from V and 2 bases from J; bases unmatched to any gene: 10. The CDR3 is CASSFKGGLAEPYEQYF. The CDR3 DNA reads TGTGCCAGCAGTTTTAAGGGAGGACTAGCGGAACCCTACGAGCAGTACTTC.

This sequence joins TRBV7-6 and TRBJ1-6; tentatively, D is TRBD1 (5 bases). Trimming shortened V by 1 base and J by 7 bases, and 11 bases separated the two germline ends. CDR1 is SGHVS and CDR2 is FNYEAQ in the germline V gene. The CDR3 covers 15 residues. CDR3 in DNA: TGTGCCAGCAGCTTAGGTCAGGGTTCGAATTCACCCCTCCACTTT. Translation gives CASSLGQGSNSPLHF.

The rearrangement joins TRBV5-8 to TRBJ1-5; tentative D call: TRBD1 (6 bases). Germline lookup yields CDR1 SGHTS and CDR2 YDEGEE. The CDR3 extends over 13 amino acids. V lost 5 bases, J lost 7 bases, and 13 bases lay in between. Here the CDR3 DNA reads TGTGCCAGCAGTTCAGGGGCCGGCCAGCCCCAGCATTTT. The encoded protein is CASSSGAGQPQHF.